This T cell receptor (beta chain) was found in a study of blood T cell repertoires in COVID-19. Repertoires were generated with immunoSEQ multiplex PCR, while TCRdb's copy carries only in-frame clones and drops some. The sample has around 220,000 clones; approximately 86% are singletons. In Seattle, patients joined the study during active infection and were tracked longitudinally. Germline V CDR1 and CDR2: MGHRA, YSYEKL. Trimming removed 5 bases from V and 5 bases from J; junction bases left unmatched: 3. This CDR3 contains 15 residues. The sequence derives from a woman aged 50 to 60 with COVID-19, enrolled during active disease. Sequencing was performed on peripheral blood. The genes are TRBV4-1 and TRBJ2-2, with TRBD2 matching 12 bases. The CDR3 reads CASSFLAGGTGELFF. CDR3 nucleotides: TGCGCCAGCAGCTTTCTAGCGGGGGGGACCGGGGAGCTGTTTTTT.